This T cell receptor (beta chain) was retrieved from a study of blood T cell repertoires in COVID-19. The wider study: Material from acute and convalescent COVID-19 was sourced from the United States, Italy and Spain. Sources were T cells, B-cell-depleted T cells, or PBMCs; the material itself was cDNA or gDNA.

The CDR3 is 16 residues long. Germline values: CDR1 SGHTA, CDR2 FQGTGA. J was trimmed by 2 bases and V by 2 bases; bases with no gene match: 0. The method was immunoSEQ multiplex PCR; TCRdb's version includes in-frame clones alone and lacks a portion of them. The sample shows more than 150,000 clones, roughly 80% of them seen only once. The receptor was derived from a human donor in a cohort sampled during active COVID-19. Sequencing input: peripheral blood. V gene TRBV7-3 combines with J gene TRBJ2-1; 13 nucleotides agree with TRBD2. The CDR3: CASSLGLAGAYNEQFF. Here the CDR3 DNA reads TGTGCCAGCAGCTTAGGACTAGCGGGGGCCTACAATGAGCAGTTCTTC.